The subject of this entry is one TCR beta chain. What it binds is unknown. Isolated RNA was reverse transcribed in full, so expressed TCRB transcripts were sequenced. The repertoire was sequenced with immunoSEQ multiplex PCR; TCRdb's copy has only in-frame clones and lacks some. The sample includes 250,000 to 300,000 clones, around 24% of them seen just once. This specimen comes from a study of beta chain features in type 1 diabetes. Study results and limitations: It was among patients, rather than healthy donors, that naive, central memory and Treg TCRB repertoires appeared more similar. Type 1 diabetes patients had TCRB CDR3s that were shorter (moderately but significantly so) in all four CD4+ subsets.

CDR3 size: 12 residues. V lost 6 bases, J lost 1 base, and 6 bases lay in between. Germline V gene data show CDR1 as SGHTA and CDR2 as FQGNSA. The sequence was obtained from a woman in her 30s with type 1 diabetes. V usage is TRBV7-2 and J usage is TRBJ2-5; D possibly corresponds to TRBD2 (6 bases). Sequenced sample: naive CD4+ T cells from blood. The DNA of the CDR3 is TGTGCCAGCAGGGGGGGCCAAGAGACCCAGTACTTC. Encoded protein: CASRGGQETQYF. Full variable domain (rest looked up from reference TRBV7-2 and TRBJ2-5): GAGVSQSPSNKVTEKGKDVELRCDPISGHTALYWYRQSLGQGLEFLIYFQGNSAPDKSGLPSDRFSAERTGGSVSTLTIQRTQQEDSAVYLCASRGGQETQYFGPGTRLLVL.